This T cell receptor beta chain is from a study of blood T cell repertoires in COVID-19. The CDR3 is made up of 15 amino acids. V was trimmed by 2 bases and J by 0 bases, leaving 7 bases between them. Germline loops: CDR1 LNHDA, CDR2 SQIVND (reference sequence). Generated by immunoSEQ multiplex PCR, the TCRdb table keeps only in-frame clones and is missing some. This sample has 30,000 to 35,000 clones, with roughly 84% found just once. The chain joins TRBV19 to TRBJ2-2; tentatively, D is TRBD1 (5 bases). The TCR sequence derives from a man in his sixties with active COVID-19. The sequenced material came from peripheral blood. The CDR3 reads CASSIRGPNTGELFF. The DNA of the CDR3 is TGTGCCAGTAGTATAAGGGGCCCGAACACCGGGGAGCTGTTTTTT.